This TCR beta chain appears in the sequencing data of a study of CD8+ T cells in alopecia areata. For the study at large: It was roughly 7-10-week-old female C3H/HeJ mice that received skin from approximately 6-12-month-old C3H/HeJ graft donors with spontaneous alopecia.

J gave up 2 bases and V 6 bases, and 10 bases lay outside the gene matches. CDR1 is SNHLY, CDR2 FYNGKV, per germline (reference sequence). This CDR3 comprises 15 residues. Comment on this clone: Its antigen is not known. Mouse gene names and germline throughout. The CDR3 is cut off 4 residues early in the read; its end comes from the germline J gene.

Study observations and caveats: Sequenced scalp T cells also include alphabeta T cells resident in normal skin. The study found higher clonality in lesional than normal scalp, especially in alopecia totalis/universalis. Patients showed less clear TCR sequence sharing than mice, possibly partly because of HLA diversity.

Reverse transcription of extracted RNA yielded cDNA, which provided the sequencing template. The repertoire was sequenced with immunoSEQ multiplex PCR; TCRdb's copy has only in-frame clones and lacks some. The sample holds under 3,500 clones, and no clone turns up only once. The TCR sequence derives from a C3H/HeJ mouse with alopecia areata. MHC haplotype of the mouse line: H2-k. The chain has TRBV3 and TRBJ2-7; 7 bases fit TRBD1. The specimen sequenced was lesional skin. Here the CDR3 reads CASSIRGQGAYEQYF. CDR3 DNA, as far as it was read: TGTGCCAGCAGTATACGCGGGCAGGGGGCCTAT.